The next 16 T cell receptor beta chains were all read from a single sample in a study of blood T cell repertoires in COVID-19. Assay used: immunoSEQ multiplex PCR; TCRdb lists only in-frame clones, some missing. Altogether some 16,000 clones are present, 85% to 90% being singletons, with the ten largest covering 10% to 15%. Specimen: peripheral blood. The receptors shown here come from a human donor in a cohort sampled during active COVID-19.

J is TRBJ2-7 and V is TRBV29-1; D not resolved. The germline V and J ends were trimmed by 4 bases and 3 bases, with 4 bases remaining between them. Germline V gives CDR1 SQVTM, CDR2 ANQGSEA. The length of the CDR3 is 10 residues. In nucleotides, the CDR3 is TGCAGCGTTGGGAGCTACGAGCAGTACTTC. Its translation: CSVGSYEQYF.

The chain joins TRBV5-4 to TRBJ2-5, with D possibly TRBD1 on 5 matching bases. There are 14 residues in the CDR3. The V gene lost 0 bases and the J gene lost 1 base, with 7 bases spanning the gap. CDR1 and CDR2 (germline): SGHNT, YYREEE (reference sequence). CDR3 sequence: CASSLVGAQETQYF. The CDR3 DNA is TGTGCCAGCAGCTTGGTAGGGGCCCAAGAGACCCAGTACTTC.

V is TRBV18 and J is TRBJ1-2; D ambiguous. CDR3 length equals 12 residues. Trimming shortened V by 0 bases and J by 6 bases, and 5 bases separated the two germline ends. Germline lookup yields CDR1 KGHSH and CDR2 LQKENI. The CDR3, as DNA: TGTGCCAGCTCACCACCGGAGGATGGCTACACCTTC. Encoded protein: CASSPPEDGYTF.

The chain couples TRBV6-6 to TRBJ1-6; TRBD1 agrees at 8 bases. This CDR3 is built from 16 residues. The V segment lost 6 bases and the J segment 7 bases; nucleotides outside the gene matches: 11. Per the germline V gene, CDR1 is MNHNY and CDR2 is SVGAGI (reference sequence). CDR3 nucleotide sequence: TGTGCCAGCAGAAACCCCAGGACAGGGTGGAATTCACCCCTCCACTTT. Encoded protein: CASRNPRTGWNSPLHF.

This clone showed up just once. This chain connects TRBV5-4 to TRBJ2-3; 8 bases align to TRBD1. The V segment lost 3 bases and the J segment 2 bases; nucleotides outside the gene matches: 11. Germline CDR1 SGHNT, CDR2 YYREEE (reference sequence). The CDR3 is 17 amino acids. The CDR3 bases are TGTGCCAGCAGCTCGACCTCGGACAGGGAGGACACAGATACGCAGTATTTT. Translation: CASSSTSDREDTDTQYF.

This clone was recorded only once. The gene calls are TRBV9 and TRBJ2-5, with 12 bases lining up with TRBD2. This CDR3 is 18 amino acids long. Germline lookup yields CDR1 SGDLS and CDR2 YYNGEE. V was pared by 2 bases and J by 4 bases, with 12 bases of the junction left unmatched. DNA for the CDR3: TGTGCCAGCAGCGTTTTTGGGGCGACTAGCGGGGGCGTAGAGACCCAGTACTTC. This gives the protein CASSVFGATSGGVETQYF.

This clone showed up just once. The rearrangement uses TRBV3-1 (or the pseudogene TRBV3-2) and TRBJ1-5; 8 bases align to TRBD1. The CDR3 length is 14 residues. The trim removed 4 bases at V and 4 bases at J, leaving 3 bases unmatched. The germline V gene has CDR1 LGHDT and CDR2 YNNKEL (reference sequence). This CDR3 reads CASSLTGANQPQHF. The CDR3 region has the DNA TGTGCCAGCAGCCTGACAGGGGCTAATCAGCCCCAGCATTTT.

This clone is termed medium-sized. The chain joins TRBV7-9 to TRBJ1-3, with D perhaps TRBD1 (6 bases). CDR1 is SEHNR, CDR2 FQNEAQ, per germline (reference sequence). This CDR3 comprises 17 residues. V was cut by 4 bases and J by 4 bases, with 20 bases left in between. The CDR3 nucleotides are TGTGCCAGCAGCTCAGCAGTAGGGCAGGGGAGCGGAAACACCATATATTTT. This encodes CASSSAVGQGSGNTIYF.

This clone occurred a few times. The V and J genes are TRBV6-4 and TRBJ2-3; 8 nucleotides match TRBD1. The V segment lost 7 bases and the J segment 2 bases; nucleotides outside the gene matches: 8. This CDR3 region has 15 residues. Germline values: CDR1 MRHNA, CDR2 SNTAGT. The CDR3 sequence: CASIMDRVNTDTQYF. The CDR3 nucleotides read TGTGCCAGCATCATGGACAGGGTCAACACAGATACGCAGTATTTT.

The V and J genes are TRBV11-2 and TRBJ1-3; possibly TRBD1 for D (5 bases). Trimming took off 2 bases at V and 0 bases at J, with 14 bases between the two ends. Germline loops: CDR1 SGHAT, CDR2 FQNNGV. The CDR3 runs 17 residues. CDR3 bases: TGTGCCAGCAGCTTATGGGGCTCCGACCCCTCTGGAAACACCATATATTTT. Protein product: CASSLWGSDPSGNTIYF.

This rearrangement joins TRBV5-1 to TRBJ1-2, with D maybe TRBD1 (6 bases). CDR3 length: 16 residues. Germline CDR1 and CDR2: SGHRS and YFSETQ. V was pared by 0 bases and J by 4 bases, with 16 bases between. The DNA of the CDR3 is TGCGCCAGCAGCTTGGCCCCTACAGACAGGACCTATGGCTACACCTTC. Translating it yields CASSLAPTDRTYGYTF.

The chain combines TRBV7-9 with TRBJ2-3, with a possible D match to TRBD1 (6 bases). The CDR3 has 15 residues. Germline V gives CDR1 SEHNR, CDR2 FQNEAQ (reference sequence). V dropped 5 bases and J dropped 4 bases, with 16 bases sitting between them. Written as DNA, the CDR3 is TGTGCCAGCAGCCCCAGGGGCCGCAGCTCAGATACGCAGTATTTT. Its translation is CASSPRGRSSDTQYF.

The J gene is TRBJ2-2, the V gene TRBV18; a weak D match, TRBD2 (6 bases). Germline CDR1 reads KGHSH; CDR2 reads LQKENI. The CDR3 has 17 residues. V shed 0 bases and J shed 1 base, with 12 bases lying between them. CDR3 coding DNA: TGTGCCAGCTCACCACCCCGGGGGACGGGGAACACCGGGGAGCTGTTTTTT. Amino acid sequence: CASSPPRGTGNTGELFF.

The gene calls are TRBV7-2 and TRBJ1-2; unclear D gene. V dropped 0 bases and J dropped 4 bases, with 15 bases sitting between them. Germline V CDR1 and CDR2: SGHTA, FQGNSA. This CDR3 is built from 16 residues. The CDR3 region has the DNA TGTGCCAGCAGCTTAGCTCTGGAGGGCAGCACCTATGGCTACACCTTC. This encodes CASSLALEGSTYGYTF.

This chain joins TRBV7-8 and TRBJ2-5, with 11 positions matching TRBD2. Germline CDR1 is SGHVS and CDR2 is FQNEAQ. The CDR3 consists of 14 residues. The trim removed 8 bases at V and 4 bases at J, leaving 6 bases unmatched. The CDR3 sequence is CASRGSGGVETQYF. DNA of the CDR3: TGTGCCAGCCGGGGTAGCGGGGGGGTAGAGACCCAGTACTTC.

The chain links TRBV2 to TRBJ2-1; D gene ambiguous. Germline CDR1 SNHLY, CDR2 FYNNEI. Deletions cut 4 bases from V and 2 bases from J, with 12 bases between. This CDR3 comprises 15 residues. CDR3 region: CASSAPRVPYNEQFF. CDR3 coding DNA: TGTGCCAGCAGTGCGCCCCGGGTCCCCTACAATGAGCAGTTCTTC. The variable domain in full, with the rest retrieved from reference TRBV2 and TRBJ2-1, is EPEVTQTPSHQVTQMGQEVILRCVPISNHLYFYWYRQILGQKVEFLVSFYNNEISEKSEIFDDQFSVERPDGSNFTLKIRSTKLEDSAMYFCASSAPRVPYNEQFFGPGTRLTVL.